This entry lists 28 T cell receptor beta chains sequenced from one sample in a study of shared clonotypes between healthy human individuals (dated by TCRdb to the early 2020s). The library was built by means of the immunoSEQ multiplex PCR assay. TCRdb mirrors the immuneACCESS table, restricted to in-frame sequences. Some clones are absent from its copies; in checked studies, under half trace to an unresolved V gene, and the reason for the others is unknown. This sample holds about 1.1 million clones; approximately 78% were observed only once. 0.55% to 0.7% of the sample is held by the ten biggest clonotypes. Source material: memory CD4+ T cells from PBMCs. This sample's cell subset or site label indicates: CD45RA-negative fraction. The receptors here all came from a young man in good health. Some clones in this sample may be carry-over from other donors' samples.

The CDR3 DNA is TGTGCCAGCACCCCGACAGTTAACTATGGCTACACCTTC. Translation: CASTPTVNYGYTF. The rearrangement joins TRBV21-1 to TRBJ1-2; TRBD1, the table's D call, lacks a check against the DNA. TRBV21-1 is a pseudogene. The CDR3 has 13 residues.

Here the CDR3 DNA reads TGTGCCAGCAAGGCGGCTAGCGGCCCCGGGGATGAGCAGTTCTTC. It codes for CASKAASGPGDEQFF. The J gene is TRBJ2-1, the V gene TRBV6-6; 7 bases agree with TRBD2. The CDR3 loop spans 15 amino acids. The trim removed 7 bases at V and 8 bases at J, leaving 14 bases unmatched. From germline, CDR1 is MNHNY and CDR2 SVGAGI (reference sequence).

The rearrangement links TRBV6-5 to TRBJ2-7; D possibly corresponds to TRBD1 (5 bases). Germline lookup yields CDR1 MNHEY and CDR2 SVGAGI. Trimming removed 10 bases at V and 3 bases at J, with 22 bases between. There are 15 residues in the CDR3. The CDR3 loop reads CANSRNPTELYEQYF. CDR3 nucleotide sequence: TGTGCCAACAGCCGCAACCCGACAGAGCTCTACGAGCAGTACTTC.

CDR3 protein: CASSPTATNTEAFF. The CDR3 nucleotides read TGCGCCAGCAGCCCGACAGCGACGAACACTGAAGCTTTCTTT. The J gene is TRBJ1-1, the V gene TRBV5-1, with a possible D match to TRBD1 (5 bases). Germline CDR1 is SGHRS and CDR2 is YFSETQ. The CDR3 length is 14 residues. Deletions cut 4 bases from V and 1 base from J, with 11 bases between.

The J gene is TRBJ1-2, the V gene TRBV5-1; 10 nucleotides align to TRBD1. Per the germline V gene, CDR1 is SGHRS and CDR2 is YFSETQ. The CDR3 is 18 residues long. V lost 4 bases, J lost 4 bases, and 16 bases stayed unmatched. CDR3 sequence: CASSDPGQGPGDGYGYTF. As DNA, the CDR3 is TGCGCCAGCAGCGACCCGGGACAGGGGCCCGGGGATGGCTATGGCTACACCTTC.

The chain links TRBV7-2 to TRBJ2-3, with D maybe TRBD1 (6 bases). V was shortened by 3 bases and J by 0 bases, with 7 bases between the two germline ends. This CDR3 comprises 14 residues. Germline CDR1 SGHTA, CDR2 FQGNSA. CDR3 residues: CASSFDRSTDTQYF. In DNA form, the CDR3 reads TGTGCCAGCAGCTTTGACAGGAGCACAGATACGCAGTATTTT.

This clone was observed a handful of times. The chain combines TRBV7-9 with TRBJ1-1, with D possibly being TRBD1 (6 bases). Germline-derived CDR1 and CDR2 are SEHNR and FQNEAQ (reference sequence). Trimming pared 5 bases from V and 4 bases from J, leaving 23 bases between. The CDR3 has 17 residues. The CDR3 region has the DNA TGTGCCAGCAGCCCCCGGTCGGGGGGCGGGGTGACCACTGAAGCTTTCTTT. As protein: CASSPRSGGGVTTEAFF. Full variable domain (rest looked up from reference TRBV7-9 and TRBJ1-1): DTGVSQNPRHKITKRGQNVTFRCDPISEHNRLYWYRQTLGQGPEFLTYFQNEAQLEKSRLLSDRFSAERPKGSFSTLEIQRTEQGDSAMYLCASSPRSGGGVTTEAFFGQGTRLTVV.

This chain uses TRBV18 with TRBJ1-1; D uncertain. Germline CDR1 is KGHSH and CDR2 is LQKENI. CDR3 length equals 16 residues. Trimming shortened V by 1 base and J by 5 bases, and 17 bases separated the two germline ends. The CDR3 DNA reads as TGTGCCAGCTCACCACGGCAGGACTCTGTGGGGACTGAAGCTTTCTTT. Translated, it gives CASSPRQDSVGTEAFF.

The chain carries TRBV7-9 and TRBJ2-4; 10 bases agree with TRBD1. Germline CDR1 is SEHNR and CDR2 is FQNEAQ (reference sequence). The CDR3 covers 12 residues. Trimming cost V 8 bases and J 16 bases; bases outside gene matches: 11. Here the CDR3 DNA reads TGTGCCAGCGGCACAACATGGGACAGGGGCTACTTC. This translates into CASGTTWDRGYF.

J is TRBJ1-1 and V is TRBV28; a weak D match, TRBD1 (5 bases). V was trimmed by 4 bases and J by 7 bases, leaving 16 bases between them. The CDR3 runs to 14 residues. CDR1 and CDR2 from the germline V gene are MDHEN and SYDVKM. This CDR3 is CASSYGAGQLEAFF. CDR3 DNA sequence: TGTGCCAGCAGTTATGGGGCGGGGCAGCTTGAAGCTTTCTTT.

The chain links TRBV28 to TRBJ1-6; a possible D gene is TRBD1 (6 bases). Germline V gene sequence: CDR1 MDHEN, CDR2 SYDVKM. V lost 6 bases, J lost 10 bases, and 19 bases lay in between. The CDR3 consists of 15 residues. CDR3 loop: CASSLGGAMKSPLHF. The CDR3, as DNA: TGTGCCAGCAGCTTAGGGGGGGCCATGAAGTCACCCCTCCACTTT.

V and J are TRBV2 and TRBJ1-2, with 7 bases lining up with TRBD1. J gave up 6 bases and V 4 bases, and 11 bases lay outside the gene matches. The length of the CDR3 is 15 residues. CDR1 and CDR2 (germline): SNHLY, FYNNEI. CDR3 sequence: CASSGEGAGVHGYTF. CDR3 nucleotide sequence: TGTGCCAGCAGTGGTGAGGGGGCTGGAGTTCATGGCTACACCTTC.

J is TRBJ2-2 and V is TRBV7-9; 16 positions match TRBD2. Trimming cost V 5 bases and J 4 bases; bases outside gene matches: 4. Germline CDR1 reads SEHNR; CDR2 reads FQNEAQ (reference sequence). The CDR3 sequence is 17 residues long. Here the CDR3 reads CASSEGTSGRATGELFF. Here the CDR3 DNA reads TGTGCCAGCAGCGAAGGGACTAGCGGGAGGGCCACCGGGGAGCTGTTTTTT.

In DNA form, the CDR3 reads TGTGCCAGCAGCCAAGTAGAGGGAACTGAAGCTTTCTTT. Encoded protein: CASSQVEGTEAFF. The chain carries TRBV14 and TRBJ1-1; D is ambiguous. Per the germline V gene, CDR1 is SGHDN and CDR2 is FVKESK. V lost 1 base to trimming and J lost 5 bases, with 8 bases between them. This CDR3 is built from 13 residues.

The V and J genes are TRBV27 and TRBJ1-1; 7 bases are a match to TRBD1. The CDR3 loop spans 14 amino acids. The ends lost 6 bases at V and 6 bases at J; junction bases unmatched: 10. CDR1 and CDR2 (germline): MNHEY, SMNVEV (reference sequence). The CDR3: CASSLGDTGAEAFF. CDR3 DNA: TGTGCCAGCAGCCTTGGGGACACAGGGGCTGAAGCTTTCTTT.

This clone has just a few counts. The rearrangement links TRBV21-1 to TRBJ1-3; the table gives TRBD1 as D, unverified against the DNA. TRBV21-1 is recorded as a pseudogene. The CDR3 totals 14 residues. The CDR3 nucleotides read TGTGCCAGCAGCAAAGATGACTCCCCAGGGACCATATATTTT. This encodes CASSKDDSPGTIYF.

Here the CDR3 reads CASGQELDQPQHF. The CDR3 nucleotides read TGTGCCAGCGGCCAAGAATTAGATCAGCCCCAGCATTTT. The chain has TRBV18 and TRBJ1-5; no clear D. The V end lost 8 bases, the J end lost 5 bases, and 13 bases lay between the germline ends. The length of the CDR3 is 13 residues. CDR1 is KGHSH, CDR2 LQKENI, per germline.

The chain uses TRBV7-2 and TRBJ1-1; 11 nucleotides align to TRBD1. The ends lost 2 bases at V and 5 bases at J; junction bases unmatched: 4. Germline assignment: CDR1 SGHTA and CDR2 FQGNSA. This CDR3 contains 15 residues. CDR3 DNA sequence: TGTGCCAGCAGCTTAAGGACAGGGGGCTTTACTGAAGCTTTCTTT. It specifies CASSLRTGGFTEAFF.

This clone showed up just a few times. The CDR3 region has the DNA TGTGCCTGGGGGAAGGACATTCGGACTAGCGGGAGAAATGTAAGCACCGGGGAGCTGTTTTTT. This codes for CAWGKDIRTSGRNVSTGELFF. The J gene is TRBJ2-2, the V gene TRBV30; 13 bases are a match to TRBD2. Germline V CDR1 and CDR2: GTSNPN, SVGIG (reference sequence). The CDR3 loop spans 21 amino acids. V gave up 5 bases and J gave up 4 bases; unmatched junction bases: 22.

In regard to this clone: This may be a read error, as it is one base from a much larger clone. Other DNA sequences within the sample encode an identical CDR3. The chain joins TRBV28 to TRBJ2-7; D possibly matches TRBD1 or TRBD2 (5 bases each). The germline V and J ends were trimmed by 6 bases and 0 bases, with 9 bases remaining between them. The CDR3 extends over 13 amino acids. Germline V gives CDR1 MDHEN, CDR2 SYDVKM. The CDR3 sequence: CASSPGTSYEQYF. The CDR3 coding sequence is TGTGCCAGCAGCCCCGGGACCTCCTACGAGCAGTACTTC. Full variable domain (outside the CDR3, taken from reference TRBV28 and TRBJ2-7): DVKVTQSSRYLVKRTGEKVFLECVQDMDHENMFWYRQDPGLGLRLIYFSYDVKMKEKGDIPEGYSVSREKKERFSLILESASTNQTSMYLCASSPGTSYEQYFGPGTRLTVT.

The chain uses TRBV10-3 and TRBJ2-1; D unclear. This CDR3 spans 14 amino acids. V lost 2 bases to trimming and J lost 2 bases, with 7 bases between them. The germline gives CDR1 ENHRY, CDR2 SYGVKD. The CDR3 reads CAISEGLAYNEQFF. The DNA for the CDR3 is TGTGCCATCAGTGAGGGGCTGGCCTACAATGAGCAGTTCTTC.

The chain combines TRBV15 with TRBJ1-1; 12 positions agree with TRBD1. Germline trimming cut 6 bases from V and 5 bases from J; bases unmatched to any gene: 13. The germline V gene has CDR1 LNHNV and CDR2 YYDKDF (reference sequence). This CDR3 contains 17 residues. This CDR3 is CATRYPGGQGANTEAFF. In DNA, the CDR3 is TGTGCCACCAGGTACCCCGGGGGACAGGGGGCAAATACTGAAGCTTTCTTT.

CDR3 in amino acids: CASIGLAPTGELFF. The CDR3 DNA reads as TGCGCCAGCATCGGACTAGCCCCCACCGGGGAGCTGTTTTTT. V is TRBV5-1 and J is TRBJ2-2; 8 bases map to TRBD2. V was pared by 6 bases and J by 4 bases, with 5 bases of the junction left unmatched. Germline V gene data show CDR1 as SGHRS and CDR2 as YFSETQ. The CDR3 sequence is 14 residues long.

V is TRBV5-1 and J is TRBJ2-1; D gene ambiguous. Per germline, CDR1 SGHRS and CDR2 YFSETQ. There are 14 residues in the CDR3. Trimming stripped 0 bases from V and 2 bases from J, with 6 bases between. For the CDR3, the DNA is TGCGCCAGCAGCTTGGCGTACGCCTACAATGAGCAGTTCTTC. Protein sequence: CASSLAYAYNEQFF.

This chain connects TRBV27 to TRBJ2-3; D ambiguous. Germline-derived CDR1 and CDR2 are MNHEY and SMNVEV (reference sequence). CDR3 size: 15 residues. With 6 bases removed from V and 6 bases from J, the gap between germline ends came to 19 bases. The chain's CDR3 is CASSFRASGFDTQYF. CDR3 sequence (DNA): TGTGCCAGCAGCTTTCGGGCGTCGGGCTTCGATACGCAGTATTTT.

The V and J genes are TRBV11-2 and TRBJ1-3; D is unclear. The CDR3 runs 17 residues. CDR1 and CDR2 from the germline V gene are SGHAT and FQNNGV. The V and J ends lost 1 base and 0 bases respectively, with 13 bases between them. CDR3 amino acids: CASSLGKLLSSGNTIYF. In DNA, the CDR3 is TGTGCCAGCAGCTTAGGGAAGCTTTTGAGCTCTGGAAACACCATATATTTT.

This clone has only a few counts. The chain recombines TRBV7-2 with TRBJ1-2; the D is unclear. Germline V lookup: CDR1 SGHTA, CDR2 FQGNSA. There are 15 residues in the CDR3. Between the trimmed V and J ends, which lost 5 bases and 4 bases, there was a span of 17 bases. The DNA for the CDR3 is TGTGCCAGCAGCAAGTCAATCGGAGCGGCCTATGGCTACACCTTC. Translating gives CASSKSIGAAYGYTF.

This sequence joins TRBV6-5 and TRBJ2-7; a weak D match, TRBD2 (7 bases). Germline values: CDR1 MNHEY, CDR2 SVGAGI. The CDR3 is 14 residues long. Trimming pared 6 bases from V and 5 bases from J, leaving 17 bases between. The CDR3 protein is CASRAGGGGNEQYF. The CDR3 bases are TGTGCCAGCAGAGCCGGAGGGGGGGGAAACGAGCAGTACTTC.